The present TCR beta chain was sequenced within a study of molecular identifiers for immune sequencing clone quantification. Study overall: In the replicates, RNA derived from about 20,000 or 100,000 naive CD8 cells was divided into five parts, and four were sequenced. General study findings and limits: Effector cells had over 98% of their molecules in clones above 20 RNA copies, while naive cells had under 1%.

The germline CDR1 and CDR2 sequences are MNHEY and SVGAGI. The CDR3 consists of 14 residues. The V gene end was trimmed by 5 bases and the J gene end by 4 bases; junction bases not matched to a gene: 5. This clonotype was seen at least ten times. What it recognizes is unknown. In preparing bulk TCR libraries, previously described methods and listed TCR primers were used. TCRdb re-derived calls from the PCR reads in MiXCR, one entry per CDR3 protein. In the table there are approximately 590,000 distinct CDR3 sequences, 25% of which are singletons. As CD8+CD4-CCR7+CD45RA+ cells, naive CD8 T cells were sorted.

This receptor was obtained from a human donor in good health. Some libraries in this study had Jurkat cell RNA spiked in. Sequencing input: naive CD8+ T cells from blood, with Jurkat cell RNA spiked in. Noted subset: FACS-sorted CD8+CD4-CCR7+CD45RA+ naive T cells. The V call is TRBV6-5, the J call TRBJ2-7; 10 bases agree with TRBD1. The CDR3 DNA reads as TGTGCCAGCAGTGAGGGACAGGGGTTGTACGAGCAGTACTTC. This sequence encodes CASSEGQGLYEQYF.